This is a list of T cell receptor beta chains from one sample in a study of early T cells in non-severe SARS-CoV-2 infection. TCRdb fed the 5' RACE reads into MiXCR, producing one record per CDR3 protein. This sample has some 50,000 distinct CDR3 sequences, with more than 9% found just once. Material: whole blood. Receptors were obtained from an adult who was a healthcare worker with PCR-confirmed SARS-CoV-2 infection or an uninfected control (not recorded which). Each CDR3 is given with its conserved first and last residue. D genes are given only for firm matches. For some rows the clone size is stated as once, few or many, or as a class when expanded; others skip it.

TRBV7-6	many	TRBJ1-6	.	CASSPGDSPLHF	TGTGCCAGCAGCCCGGGGGATTCACCCCTCCACTTT
TRBV27	.	TRBJ1-1	.	CASSFRGTEAFF	TGTGCCAGCAGTTTTAGGGGCACTGAAGCTTTCTTT
TRBV20-1	few	TRBJ2-3	.	CSARGVGTDTQYF	TGCAGTGCTAGGGGTGTGGGCACAGATACGCAGTATTTT
TRBV21-1	few	TRBJ2-5	.	CASSDRGEQETQYF	TGTGCCAGCAGCGACCGGGGTGAACAAGAGACCCAGTACTTC
TRBV5-4	.	TRBJ2-5	TRBD1	CASRNRTGEETQYF	TGTGCCAGCAGAAACAGGACAGGGGAAGAGACCCAGTACTTC
TRBV7-9	many	TRBJ2-4	.	CASSDGGSLAKNIQYF	TGTGCCAGCAGCGACGGAGGCAGTCTAGCCAAAAACATTCAGTACTTC
TRBV18	.	TRBJ1-2	.	CASSPNGNSNYGYTF	TGTGCCAGCTCACCAAACGGGAACTCTAACTATGGCTACACCTTC
TRBV29-1	many	TRBJ2-7	.	CSVVEDLRYEQYF	TGCAGCGTTGTAGAGGACCTCCGGTACGAGCAGTACTTC
TRBV15	many	TRBJ1-2	.	CATRLGGDPYGYTF	TGTGCCACCAGACTAGGCGGGGACCCTTATGGCTACACCTTC
TRBV12-3/TRBV12-4	many	TRBJ2-5	TRBD2	CASTAAGGRAGETQYF	TGTGCCAGCACCGCAGCGGGGGGTCGCGCCGGTGAGACCCAGTACTTC
TRBV7-9	few	TRBJ2-3	.	CASSFGHDPSTDTQYF	TGTGCCAGCAGCTTTGGACACGATCCTAGCACAGATACGCAGTATTTT
TRBV10-2	many	TRBJ2-1	.	CASSESTRAGEQFF	TGCGCCAGCAGTGAGTCGACCAGGGCCGGTGAGCAGTTCTTC
TRBV5-1	.	TRBJ2-2	.	CASSLGPNTGELFF	TGCGCCAGCAGCTTGGGGCCAAACACCGGGGAGCTGTTTTTT
TRBV29-1	few	TRBJ1-2	.	CSVEPANYGYTF	TGCAGCGTTGAGCCGGCTAACTATGGCTACACCTTC
TRBV24-1	many	TRBJ2-3	TRBD2	CATSDRGLLSTDTQYF	TGTGCCACCAGTGACCGGGGACTACTAAGCACAGATACGCAGTATTTT
TRBV7-9	many	TRBJ1-3	.	CASSPVQASGNTIYF	TGTGCCAGCAGCCCCGTCCAAGCCTCTGGAAACACCATATATTTT
TRBV6-1	many	TRBJ2-7	TRBD1	CATVRRGQTNEQYF	TGTGCCACAGTACGTAGGGGACAGACTAACGAGCAGTACTTC
TRBV4-2	many	TRBJ2-1	TRBD2	CASSQDGLADYNEQFF	TGTGCCAGCAGCCAAGATGGGCTAGCGGACTACAATGAGCAGTTCTTC
TRBV4-1	many	TRBJ1-5	.	CASSQDVRQPQHF	TGCGCCAGCAGCCAAGATGTAAGGCAGCCCCAGCATTTT
TRBV30	few	TRBJ2-7	.	CAWSYGLSYEQYF	TGTGCCTGGAGTTATGGGCTCTCCTACGAGCAGTACTTC
TRBV27	few	TRBJ1-2	.	CASSFPRTGGYGYTF	TGTGCCAGCAGTTTCCCTAGGACGGGCGGGTATGGCTACACCTTC
TRBV29-1	.	TRBJ2-4	.	CSVLQGGGAKNIQYF	TGCAGCGTCCTACAGGGAGGGGGAGCCAAAAACATTCAGTACTTC
TRBV5-6	many	TRBJ1-5	.	CASSYVNDNDQPQHF	TGTGCCAGCAGCTACGTCAATGATAACGATCAGCCCCAGCATTTT
TRBV4-1	.	TRBJ2-3	.	CANSQVMGGSTDTQYF	TGCGCCAACAGCCAAGTGATGGGAGGTAGCACAGATACGCAGTATTTT
TRBV10-3	few	TRBJ2-6	.	CAITGNGANVLTF	TGTGCCATCACAGGGAACGGGGCCAACGTCCTGACTTTC
TRBV7-9	many	TRBJ2-5	.	CASSFTGAETQYF	TGTGCCAGCAGCTTTACAGGCGCTGAGACCCAGTACTTC
TRBV29-1	few	TRBJ1-1	.	CSTRRHLNTEAFF	TGCAGCACACGAAGACACCTGAACACTGAAGCTTTCTTT
TRBV29-1	few	TRBJ2-7	TRBD1	CSGTGGYEQYF	TGCAGCGGGACAGGGGGCTACGAGCAGTACTTC
TRBV12-3/TRBV12-4	.	TRBJ1-2	.	CASSLEGTSRGYTF	TGTGCCAGCAGTTTAGAGGGGACCTCGAGGGGCTACACCTTC
TRBV11-2	few	TRBJ2-5	.	CASSLRPPQYQETQYF	TGTGCCAGCAGCTTAAGGCCCCCACAGTACCAAGAGACCCAGTACTTC
TRBV15	.	TRBJ2-2	TRBD1	CATSETGELDTGELFF	TGTGCCACCAGCGAGACAGGGGAACTCGACACCGGGGAGCTGTTTTTT
TRBV6-2/TRBV6-3	many	TRBJ2-5	TRBD2	CASSSIAGKETQYF	TGTGCCAGCAGCTCAATAGCGGGAAAGGAGACCCAGTACTTC
TRBV6-6	many	TRBJ2-7	.	CASSSVTDNEQYF	TGTGCCAGCAGCTCGGTCACGGACAACGAGCAGTACTTC
TRBV7-8	few	TRBJ1-1	.	CASSRAMNTEAFF	TGTGCCAGCAGCAGGGCTATGAACACTGAAGCTTTCTTT
TRBV6-2/TRBV6-3	many	TRBJ2-3	.	CASSYYVHSDTQYF	TGTGCCAGCAGTTACTACGTACACTCCGATACGCAGTATTTT
TRBV7-3	.	TRBJ2-1	.	CASSPSTGYNEHFF	TGTGCCAGCAGCCCCTCTACTGGCTACAATGAGCATTTCTTC
TRBV19	.	TRBJ1-5	.	CASSTAIYRTGQPQHF	TGTGCCAGTAGTACGGCGATCTACAGGACGGGACAGCCCCAGCATTTT
TRBV11-2	few	TRBJ2-7	.	CASSFGPGGLSYEQYF	TGTGCCAGCAGCTTTGGGCCCGGGGGGCTCTCCTACGAGCAGTACTTC
TRBV6-2/TRBV6-3	few	TRBJ2-7	.	CASSYALTSSYEQYF	TGTGCCAGCAGTTACGCACTGACAAGCTCCTACGAGCAGTACTTC
TRBV20-1	.	TRBJ1-1	.	CSARQGLTEAFF	TGCAGTGCTAGACAGGGGTTGACTGAAGCTTTCTTT
TRBV20-1	many	TRBJ1-3	.	CSARDPWQGNTIYF	TGCAGTGCTAGAGATCCGTGGCAAGGAAACACCATATATTTT
TRBV7-9	.	TRBJ2-6	TRBD1	CASSHRGESSGANVLTF	TGTGCCAGCAGCCACAGGGGCGAGAGCTCTGGGGCCAACGTCCTGACTTTC
TRBV24-1	.	TRBJ2-1	.	CATSDSETTRVNEQFF	TGTGCCACCAGTGATTCCGAGACAACTCGGGTCAATGAGCAGTTCTTC
TRBV7-6	many	TRBJ2-2	TRBD2	CASSLSGANTGELFF	TGTGCCAGCAGCTTAAGCGGGGCGAACACCGGGGAGCTGTTTTTT
TRBV7-7	many	TRBJ2-5	TRBD1	CASSPDRVGKTQYF	TGTGCCAGCAGCCCCGACAGGGTTGGGAAGACCCAGTACTTC
TRBV5-1	.	TRBJ2-3	.	CASSLTARGDTQYF	TGCGCCAGCAGCTTGACGGCAAGGGGGGATACGCAGTATTTT
TRBV3-1	.	TRBJ2-6	.	CASSQAGANVLTF	TGTGCCAGCAGCCAAGCTGGGGCCAACGTCCTGACTTTC
TRBV29-1	few	TRBJ1-1	.	CSVRPIFNTEAFF	TGCAGCGTTAGGCCTATTTTCAACACTGAAGCTTTCTTT
TRBV23-1	many	TRBJ2-5	.	CASTPDTPKGQYF	TGCGCCAGCACTCCGGACACTCCGAAAGGCCAGTACTTC
TRBV24-1	many	TRBJ2-2	.	CATGHPNTGELFF	TGTGCCACCGGGCACCCGAACACCGGGGAGCTGTTTTTT
TRBV29-1	.	TRBJ2-7	TRBD1	CSVEKGQGLYEQYF	TGCAGCGTTGAAAAAGGACAGGGGCTTTACGAGCAGTACTTC
TRBV9	few	TRBJ1-1	.	CASSVVAGPNTEAFF	TGTGCCAGCAGCGTAGTCGCAGGCCCTAACACTGAAGCTTTCTTT
TRBV15	.	TRBJ2-5	.	CATSRDRYKETQYF	TGTGCCACCAGCAGAGACAGATACAAAGAGACCCAGTACTTC